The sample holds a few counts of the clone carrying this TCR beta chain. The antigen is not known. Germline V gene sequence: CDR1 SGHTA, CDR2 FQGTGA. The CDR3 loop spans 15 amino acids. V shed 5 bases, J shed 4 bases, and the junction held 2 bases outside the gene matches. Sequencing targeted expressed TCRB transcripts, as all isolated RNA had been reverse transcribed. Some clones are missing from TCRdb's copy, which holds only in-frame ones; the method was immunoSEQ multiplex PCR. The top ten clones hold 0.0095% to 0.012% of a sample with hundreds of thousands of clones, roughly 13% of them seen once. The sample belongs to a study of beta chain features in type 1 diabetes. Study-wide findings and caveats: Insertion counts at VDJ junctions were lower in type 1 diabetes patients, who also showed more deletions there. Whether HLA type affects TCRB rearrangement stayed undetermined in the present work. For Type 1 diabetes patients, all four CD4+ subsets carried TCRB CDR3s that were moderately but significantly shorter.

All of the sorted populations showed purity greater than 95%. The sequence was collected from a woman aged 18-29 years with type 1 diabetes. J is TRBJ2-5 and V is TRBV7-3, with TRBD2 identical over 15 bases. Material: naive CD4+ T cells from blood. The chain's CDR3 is CASSQGLAGGETQYF. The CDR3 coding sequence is TGTGCCAGCAGCCAGGGACTAGCGGGAGGAGAGACCCAGTACTTC.